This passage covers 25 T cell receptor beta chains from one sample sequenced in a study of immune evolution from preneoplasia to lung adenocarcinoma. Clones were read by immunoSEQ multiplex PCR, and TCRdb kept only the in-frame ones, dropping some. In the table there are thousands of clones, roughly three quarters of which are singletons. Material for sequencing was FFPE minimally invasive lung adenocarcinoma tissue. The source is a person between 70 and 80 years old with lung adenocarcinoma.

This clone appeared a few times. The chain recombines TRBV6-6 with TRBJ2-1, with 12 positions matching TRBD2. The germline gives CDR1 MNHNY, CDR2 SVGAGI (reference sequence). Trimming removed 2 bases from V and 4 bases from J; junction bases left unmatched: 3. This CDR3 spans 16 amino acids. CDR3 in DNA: TGTGCCAGCAGTTACACTACTAGCGGGGGGTACAATGAGCAGTTCTTC. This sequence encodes CASSYTTSGGYNEQFF.

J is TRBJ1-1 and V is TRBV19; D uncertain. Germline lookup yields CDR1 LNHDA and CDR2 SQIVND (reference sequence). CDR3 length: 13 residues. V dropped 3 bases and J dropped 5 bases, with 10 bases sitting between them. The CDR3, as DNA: TGTGCCAGTAGTATTTCAACGGGTACTGAAGCTTTCTTT. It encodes CASSISTGTEAFF. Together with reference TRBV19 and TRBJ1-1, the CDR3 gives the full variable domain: DGGITQSPKYLFRKEGQNVTLSCEQNLNHDAMYWYRQDPGQGLRLIYYSQIVNDFQKGDIAEGYSVSREKKESFPLTVTSAQKNPTAFYLCASSISTGTEAFFGQGTRLTVV.

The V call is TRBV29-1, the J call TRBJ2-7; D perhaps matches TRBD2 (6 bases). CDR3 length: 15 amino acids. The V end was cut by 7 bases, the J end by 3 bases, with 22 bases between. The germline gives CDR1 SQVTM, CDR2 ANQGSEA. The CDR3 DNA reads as TGCAGCGGGAGGGTAGGGGCAGGCGAAAACTACGAGCAGTACTTC. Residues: CSGRVGAGENYEQYF.

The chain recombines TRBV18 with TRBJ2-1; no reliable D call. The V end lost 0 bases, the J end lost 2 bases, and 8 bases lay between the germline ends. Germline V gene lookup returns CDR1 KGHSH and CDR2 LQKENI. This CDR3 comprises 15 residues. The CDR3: CASSPPGKPYNEQFF. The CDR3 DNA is TGTGCCAGCTCACCACCAGGGAAGCCCTACAATGAGCAGTTCTTC.

CDR3 protein: CASSLTRQAGSGNTIYF. CDR3 in DNA: TGTGCCAGCAGCTTGACCCGACAGGCCGGCTCTGGAAACACCATATATTTT. The rearrangement uses TRBV5-4 and TRBJ1-3; D is perhaps TRBD1 (6 bases). Germline CDR1 and CDR2: SGHNT and YYREEE (reference sequence). The CDR3 has 17 residues. V was clipped by 1 base and J by 0 bases, with 14 bases between them. The complete variable domain, with remaining parts taken from reference TRBV5-4 and TRBJ1-3, reads ETGVTQSPTHLIKTRGQQVTLRCSSQSGHNTVSWYQQALGQGPQFIFQYYREEENGRGNFPPRFSGLQFPNYSSELNVNALELDDSALYLCASSLTRQAGSGNTIYFGEGSWLTVV.

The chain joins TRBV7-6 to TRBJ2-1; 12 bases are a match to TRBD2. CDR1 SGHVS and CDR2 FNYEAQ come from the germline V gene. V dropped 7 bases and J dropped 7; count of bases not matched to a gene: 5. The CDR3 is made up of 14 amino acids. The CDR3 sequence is CASTNGTSGNEQFF. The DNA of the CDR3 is TGTGCCAGCACCAACGGGACTAGCGGGAATGAGCAGTTCTTC.

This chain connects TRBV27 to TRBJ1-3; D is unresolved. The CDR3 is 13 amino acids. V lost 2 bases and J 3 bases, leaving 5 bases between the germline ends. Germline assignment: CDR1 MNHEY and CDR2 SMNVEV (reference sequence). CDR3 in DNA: TGTGCCAGCAGTTTAAATGGTGGAAACACCATATATTTT. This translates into CASSLNGGNTIYF.

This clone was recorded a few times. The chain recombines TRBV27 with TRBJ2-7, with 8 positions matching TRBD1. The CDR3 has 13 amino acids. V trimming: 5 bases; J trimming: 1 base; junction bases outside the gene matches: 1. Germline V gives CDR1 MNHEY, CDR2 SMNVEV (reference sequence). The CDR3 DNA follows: TGTGCCAGCAGTCGGACAGGGTCCTACGAGCAGTACTTC. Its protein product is CASSRTGSYEQYF.

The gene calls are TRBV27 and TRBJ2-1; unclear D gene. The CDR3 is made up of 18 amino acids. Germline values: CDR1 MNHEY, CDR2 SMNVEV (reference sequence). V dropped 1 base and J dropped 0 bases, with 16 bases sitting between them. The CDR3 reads CASSLLPPILSSYNEQFF. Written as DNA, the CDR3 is TGTGCCAGCAGTTTATTACCCCCGATCCTGAGCTCCTACAATGAGCAGTTCTTC.

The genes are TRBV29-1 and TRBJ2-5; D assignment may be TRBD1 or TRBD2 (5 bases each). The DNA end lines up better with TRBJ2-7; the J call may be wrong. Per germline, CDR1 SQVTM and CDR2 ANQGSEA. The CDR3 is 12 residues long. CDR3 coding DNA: TGCAGCGCCCTGGGGACCGTCTACGAGCAGTACTTC. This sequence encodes CSALGTVYEQYF.

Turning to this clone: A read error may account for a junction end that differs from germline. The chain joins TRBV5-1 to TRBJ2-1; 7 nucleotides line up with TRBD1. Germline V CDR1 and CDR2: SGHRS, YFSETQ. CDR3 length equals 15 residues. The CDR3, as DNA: TGCGCCAGCAGCTTGGGGACAGGTACCTACAGTGAGCAGTTCTTC. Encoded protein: CASSLGTGTYSEQFF.

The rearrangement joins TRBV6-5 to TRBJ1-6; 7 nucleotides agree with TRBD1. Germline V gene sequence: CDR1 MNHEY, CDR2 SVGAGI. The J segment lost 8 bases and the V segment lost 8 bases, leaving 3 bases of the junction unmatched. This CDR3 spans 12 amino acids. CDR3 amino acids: CASQQGDSPLHF. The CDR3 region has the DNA TGTGCCAGCCAGCAGGGGGATTCACCCCTCCACTTT.

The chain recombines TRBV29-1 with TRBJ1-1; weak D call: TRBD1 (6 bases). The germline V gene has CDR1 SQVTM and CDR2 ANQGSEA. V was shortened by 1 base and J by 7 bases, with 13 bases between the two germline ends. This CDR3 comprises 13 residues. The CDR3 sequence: CSVEGAGAYEAFF. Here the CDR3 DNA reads TGCAGCGTTGAAGGCGCGGGGGCCTATGAAGCTTTCTTT. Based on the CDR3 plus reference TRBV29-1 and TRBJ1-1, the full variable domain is SAVISQKPSRDICQRGTSLTIQCQVDSQVTMMFWYRQQPGQSLTLIATANQGSEATYESGFVIDKFPISRPNLTFSTLTVSNMSPEDSSIYLCSVEGAGAYEAFFGQGTRLTVV.

CDR3 sequence reads: CASSALGGGSSYEQYF. The CDR3 bases are TGTGCCAGCTCCGCCTTAGGCGGGGGGAGCTCCTACGAGCAGTACTTC. The rearrangement links TRBV18 to TRBJ2-7; TRBD2 matches 8 bases. The CDR3 runs 16 residues. The trim removed 6 bases at V and 0 bases at J, leaving 10 bases unmatched. CDR1 and CDR2 (germline): KGHSH, LQKENI. Full variable domain (remainder filled in from reference TRBV18 and TRBJ2-7): NAGVMQNPRHLVRRRGQEARLRCSPMKGHSHVYWYRQLPEEGLKFMVYLQKENIIDESGMPKERFSAEFPKEGPSILRIQQVVRGDSAAYFCASSALGGGSSYEQYFGPGTRLTVT.

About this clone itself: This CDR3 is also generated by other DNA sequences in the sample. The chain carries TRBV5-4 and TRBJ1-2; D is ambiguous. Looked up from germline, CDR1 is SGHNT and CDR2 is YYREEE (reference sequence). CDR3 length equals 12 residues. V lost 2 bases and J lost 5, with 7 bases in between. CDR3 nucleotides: TGTGCCAGCAGCTTAGATAGTTATGGCTACACCTTC. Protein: CASSLDSYGYTF.

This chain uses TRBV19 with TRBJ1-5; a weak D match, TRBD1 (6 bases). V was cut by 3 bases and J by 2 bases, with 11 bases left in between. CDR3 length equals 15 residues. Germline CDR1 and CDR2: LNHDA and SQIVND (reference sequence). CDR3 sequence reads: CASSIPGDGNQPQHF. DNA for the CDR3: TGTGCCAGTAGTATCCCAGGGGATGGCAATCAGCCCCAGCATTTT. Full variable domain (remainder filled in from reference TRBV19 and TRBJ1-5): DGGITQSPKYLFRKEGQNVTLSCEQNLNHDAMYWYRQDPGQGLRLIYYSQIVNDFQKGDIAEGYSVSREKKESFPLTVTSAQKNPTAFYLCASSIPGDGNQPQHFGDGTRLSIL.

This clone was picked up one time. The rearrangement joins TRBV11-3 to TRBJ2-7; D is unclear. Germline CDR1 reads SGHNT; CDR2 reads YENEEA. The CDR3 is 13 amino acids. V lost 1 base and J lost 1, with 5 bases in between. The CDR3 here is CASSLGRSYEQYF. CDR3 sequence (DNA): TGTGCCAGCAGCTTAGGGCGGTCCTACGAGCAGTACTTC.

The CDR3 sequence: CASSYYGPYEQYF. The CDR3 DNA reads TGTGCCAGCAGTTACTACGGCCCCTACGAGCAGTACTTC. The chain combines TRBV6-5 with TRBJ2-7; no clear D. Germline V CDR1 and CDR2: MNHEY, SVGAGI. The CDR3 totals 13 residues. Trimming took 1 base from V and 2 from J, leaving 6 bases between them.

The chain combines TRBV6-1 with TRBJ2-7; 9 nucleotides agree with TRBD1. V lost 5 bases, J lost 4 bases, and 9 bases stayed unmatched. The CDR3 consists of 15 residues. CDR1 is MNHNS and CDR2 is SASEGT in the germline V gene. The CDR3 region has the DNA TGTGCCAGCAGTCGCCCGACAGGGGGTATATACGAGCAGTACTTC. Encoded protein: CASSRPTGGIYEQYF.

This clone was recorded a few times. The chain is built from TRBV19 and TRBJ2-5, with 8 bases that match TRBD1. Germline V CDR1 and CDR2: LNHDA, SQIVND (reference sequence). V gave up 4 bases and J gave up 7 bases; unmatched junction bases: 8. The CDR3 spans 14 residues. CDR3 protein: CASSTGQGVGTQYF. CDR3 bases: TGTGCCAGTAGTACCGGACAGGGTGTGGGGACCCAGTACTTC.

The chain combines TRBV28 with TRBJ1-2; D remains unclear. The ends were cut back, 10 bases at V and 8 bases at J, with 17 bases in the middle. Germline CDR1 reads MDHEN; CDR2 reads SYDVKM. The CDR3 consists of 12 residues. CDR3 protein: CATLRGDSGYTF. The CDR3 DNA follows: TGTGCCACCCTGCGTGGGGATTCCGGCTACACCTTC.

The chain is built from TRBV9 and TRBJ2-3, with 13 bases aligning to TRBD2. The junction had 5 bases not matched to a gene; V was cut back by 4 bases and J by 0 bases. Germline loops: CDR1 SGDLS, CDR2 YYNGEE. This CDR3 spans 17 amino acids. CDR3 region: CASSLRTSGGSTDTQYF. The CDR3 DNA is TGTGCCAGCAGCCTCAGGACTAGCGGGGGTAGCACAGATACGCAGTATTTT.

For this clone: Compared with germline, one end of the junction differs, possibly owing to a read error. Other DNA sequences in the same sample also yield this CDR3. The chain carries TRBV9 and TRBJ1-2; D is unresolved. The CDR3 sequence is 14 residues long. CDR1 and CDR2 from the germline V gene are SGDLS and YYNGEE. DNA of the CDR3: TGTGCTAGCAGCGTAGAGGTCTTGGACTATGGCTACACCTTC. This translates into CASSVEVLDYGYTF.

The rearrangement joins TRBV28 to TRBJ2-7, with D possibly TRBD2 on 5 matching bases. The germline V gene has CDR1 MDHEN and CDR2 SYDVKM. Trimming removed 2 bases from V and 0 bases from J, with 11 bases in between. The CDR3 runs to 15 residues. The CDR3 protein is CASSLTGKSSYEQYF. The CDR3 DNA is TGTGCCAGCAGTTTAACCGGGAAGAGCTCCTACGAGCAGTACTTC.

The CDR3 coding sequence is TGTGCCAGCAGCAACTACAGGGCGGATTCACCCCTCCACTTT. Its translation is CASSNYRADSPLHF. The chain joins TRBV5-6 to TRBJ1-6; maybe TRBD1 (6 bases). Germline V gives CDR1 SGHDT, CDR2 YYEEEE. CDR3 length: 14 amino acids. The V end was cut by 4 bases, the J end by 8 bases, with 13 bases between.